This TCR beta chain was recovered during a study of CD8 T cells in ankylosing spondylitis. Study conclusions and caveats: Significantly higher representation of disease-linked clones was reported for matched ankylosing spondylitis synovial fluid. Seemingly distinctive of ankylosing spondylitis blood was a TCR beta motif formed by eight highly homologous variants.

In TCRdb, the 5' RACE reads were re-called with MiXCR into one record per CDR3 protein. In the table there are approximately 110,000 distinct CDR3 sequences, about 25% of which are singletons. Remarks on this clonotype: Antigen unknown.

The CDR3 sequence is 13 residues long. Trimming took 5 bases from V and 0 from J, leaving 6 bases between them. Germline-derived CDR1 and CDR2 are SNHLY and FYNNEI. Sequenced sample: synovial fluid, either unsorted or a sorted T cell fraction (not recorded which). The chain employs TRBV2 and TRBJ2-3; possibly TRBD1 or TRBD2 for D (5 bases each). The receptor's source is a male donor with ankylosing spondylitis. The CDR3 DNA reads TGTGCCAGCAGTTGGGACAGCACAGATACGCAGTATTTT. It is translated as CASSWDSTDTQYF.